Each of the 6 T cell receptor beta chains below was sequenced from the same sample in a study of blood T cells in healthy people across ages. The authors ran a second PCR of 7 to 11 cycles using a sample-barcoded 5' primer and a J-beta primer mix. TCRdb redid the calling of the 5' RACE reads with MiXCR, one entry per CDR3 protein. Altogether some 940,000 distinct CDR3 sequences are present, 25% to 35% being singletons, with the ten largest covering approximately 10%. The same specimen was also included in a second study, on T cells of mothers and their children.

The specimen sequenced was blood. The receptors shown here come from a woman in her 40s in good health.

V and J are TRBV14 and TRBJ1-1, with 7 bases that match TRBD1. The CDR3 is made up of 15 amino acids. V was pared by 4 bases and J by 4 bases, with 9 bases of the junction left unmatched. In germline, CDR1 is SGHDN, CDR2 FVKESK. The CDR3 sequence is CASSRQGLASTEAFF. The CDR3 DNA is TGTGCCAGCAGCCGACAGGGATTGGCCAGCACTGAAGCTTTCTTT. The entire variable domain, with the rest obtained from reference TRBV14 and TRBJ1-1, is as follows: EAGVTQFPSHSVIEKGQTVTLRCDPISGHDNLYWYRRVMGKEIKFLLHFVKESKQDESGMPNNRFLAERTGGTYSTLKVQPAELEDSGVYFCASSRQGLASTEAFFGQGTRLTVV.

This clonotype showed up many times. DNA for the CDR3: TGTGCCAGCAGCAAACAGGGGGCCCGCCTAAACTATGGCTACACCTTC. As protein: CASSKQGARLNYGYTF. The J gene is TRBJ1-2, the V gene TRBV9; the match to TRBD1 covers 9 bases. The germline CDR1 and CDR2 sequences are SGDLS and YYNGEE. V was pared by 4 bases and J by 2 bases, with 9 bases of the junction left unmatched. CDR3 length: 16 amino acids. Combining the CDR3 with reference TRBV9 and TRBJ1-2 gives the whole variable domain DSGVTQTPKHLITATGQRVTLRCSPRSGDLSVYWYQQSLDQGLQFLIQYYNGEERAKGNILERFSAQQFPDLHSELNLSSLELGDSALYFCASSKQGARLNYGYTFGSGTRLTVV.

The rearrangement uses TRBV3-1 and TRBJ1-1; D not certain. V shed 5 bases and J shed 4 bases, with 11 bases lying between them. CDR1 and CDR2 from the germline V gene are LGHDT and YNNKEL (reference sequence). The CDR3 extends over 13 amino acids. The CDR3 coding sequence is TGTGCCAGCAGCGAGATCCGGGGCACTGAAGCTTTCTTT. This sequence encodes CASSEIRGTEAFF.

The V and J genes are TRBV28 and TRBJ2-3; TRBD2 might be the D (6 bases). The CDR3 covers 15 residues. V was clipped by 6 bases and J by 2 bases, with 15 bases between them. Germline CDR1 and CDR2: MDHEN and SYDVKM. The CDR3 protein is CASSSSEGPTDTQYF. Here the CDR3 DNA reads TGTGCCAGCAGCTCCTCGGAGGGGCCCACAGATACGCAGTATTTT.

Only a few counts were recorded for this clonotype. The chain joins TRBV30 to TRBJ2-1; D is unclear. The germline gives CDR1 GTSNPN, CDR2 SVGIG (reference sequence). The CDR3 extends over 14 amino acids. The germline V and J ends were trimmed by 3 bases and 4 bases, with 13 bases remaining between them. The CDR3 loop reads CAWSGAPLYNEQFF. CDR3 nucleotide sequence: TGTGCCTGGAGCGGAGCGCCACTATACAATGAGCAGTTCTTC.

This clonotype has just a few counts. V and J are TRBV7-9 and TRBJ2-5, with 8 bases identical to TRBD1. The end of the DNA is better explained by TRBJ2-7, so the J call may be wrong. From germline, CDR1 is SEHNR and CDR2 FQNEAQ (reference sequence). The CDR3 totals 17 residues. The CDR3 DNA is TGTGCCAGCAGCCACCACCGTCGGAACAGGGGGACCTACGAGCAGTACTTC. Translation: CASSHHRRNRGTYEQYF.